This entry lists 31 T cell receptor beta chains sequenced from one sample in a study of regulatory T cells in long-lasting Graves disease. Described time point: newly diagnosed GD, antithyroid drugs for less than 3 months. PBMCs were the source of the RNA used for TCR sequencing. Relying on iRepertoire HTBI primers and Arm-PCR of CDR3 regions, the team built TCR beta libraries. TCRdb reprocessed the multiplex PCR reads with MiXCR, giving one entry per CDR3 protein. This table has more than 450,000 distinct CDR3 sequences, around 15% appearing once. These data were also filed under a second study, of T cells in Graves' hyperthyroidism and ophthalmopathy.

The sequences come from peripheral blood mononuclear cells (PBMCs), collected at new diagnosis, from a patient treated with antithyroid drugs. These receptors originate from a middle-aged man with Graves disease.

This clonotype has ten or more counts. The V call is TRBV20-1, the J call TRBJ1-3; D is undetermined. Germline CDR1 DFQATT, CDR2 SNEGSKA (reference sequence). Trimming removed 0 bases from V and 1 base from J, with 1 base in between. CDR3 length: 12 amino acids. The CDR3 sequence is CSARESGNTIYF. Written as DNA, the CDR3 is TGCAGTGCTAGAGAATCTGGAAACACCATATATTTT.

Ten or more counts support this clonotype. CDR3 in DNA: TGTGCCAGCAGTTTACTAGCGGGACGGAATGAGCAGTTCTTC. This translates into CASSLLAGRNEQFF. The chain recombines TRBV28 with TRBJ2-1, with 9 nucleotides matching TRBD2. The CDR3 spans 14 residues. Germline CDR1 reads MDHEN; CDR2 reads SYDVKM. V shed 2 bases, J shed 7 bases, and the junction held 3 bases outside the gene matches.

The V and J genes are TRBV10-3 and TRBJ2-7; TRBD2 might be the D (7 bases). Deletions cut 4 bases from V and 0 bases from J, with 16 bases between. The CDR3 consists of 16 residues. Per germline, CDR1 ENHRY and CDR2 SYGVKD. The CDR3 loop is CAISGRGRDHSYEQYF. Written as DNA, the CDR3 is TGTGCCATCAGTGGGCGGGGGCGGGATCACTCCTACGAGCAGTACTTC.

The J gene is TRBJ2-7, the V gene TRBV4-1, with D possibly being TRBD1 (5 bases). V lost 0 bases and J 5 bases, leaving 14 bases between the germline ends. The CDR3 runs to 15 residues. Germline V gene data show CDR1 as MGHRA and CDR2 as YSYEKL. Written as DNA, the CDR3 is TGCGCCAGCAGCCAAGATTGGGCAGGGTGGGACGAGCAGTACTTC. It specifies CASSQDWAGWDEQYF.

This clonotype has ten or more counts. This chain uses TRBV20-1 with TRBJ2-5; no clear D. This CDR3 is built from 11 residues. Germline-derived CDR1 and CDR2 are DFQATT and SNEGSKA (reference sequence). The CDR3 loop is CRARIGETQYF. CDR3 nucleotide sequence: TGCAGGGCCCGTATCGGAGAGACCCAGTACTTC.

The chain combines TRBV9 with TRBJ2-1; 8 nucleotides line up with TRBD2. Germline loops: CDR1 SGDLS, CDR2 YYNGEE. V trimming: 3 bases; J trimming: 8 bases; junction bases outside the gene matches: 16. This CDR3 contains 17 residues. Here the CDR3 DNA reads TGTGCCAGCAGCGCCCCAACTAGCGGCCTCACGTTCCATGAGCAGTTCTTC. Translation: CASSAPTSGLTFHEQFF.

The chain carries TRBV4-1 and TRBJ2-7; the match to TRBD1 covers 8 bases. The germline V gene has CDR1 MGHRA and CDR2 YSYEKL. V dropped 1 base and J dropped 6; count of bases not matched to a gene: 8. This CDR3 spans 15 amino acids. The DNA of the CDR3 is TGCGCCAGCAGCCAAGGTCAGGGGGCGGTCGGCGAGCAGTACTTC. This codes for CASSQGQGAVGEQYF.

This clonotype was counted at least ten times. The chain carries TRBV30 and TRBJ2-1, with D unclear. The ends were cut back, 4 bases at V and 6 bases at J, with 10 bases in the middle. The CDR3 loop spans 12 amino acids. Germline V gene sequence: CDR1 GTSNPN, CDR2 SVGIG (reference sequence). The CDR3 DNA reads TGTGCCTGGAATTCCAGAGGCAATGAGCAGTTCTTC. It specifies CAWNSRGNEQFF.

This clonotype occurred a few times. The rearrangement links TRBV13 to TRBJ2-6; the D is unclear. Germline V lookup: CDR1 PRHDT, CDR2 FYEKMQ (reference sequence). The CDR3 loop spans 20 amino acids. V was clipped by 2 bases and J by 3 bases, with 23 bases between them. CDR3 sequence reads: CASSLYAPSTHLFGANVLTF. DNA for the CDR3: TGTGCCAGCAGCTTATACGCTCCCTCAACCCACCTTTTTGGGGCCAACGTCCTGACTTTC.

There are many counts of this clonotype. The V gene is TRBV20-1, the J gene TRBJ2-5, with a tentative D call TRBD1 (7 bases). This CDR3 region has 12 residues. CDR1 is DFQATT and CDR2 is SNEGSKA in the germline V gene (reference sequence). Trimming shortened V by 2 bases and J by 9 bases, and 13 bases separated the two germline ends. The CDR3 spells CSARSTGEAQYF. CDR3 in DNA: TGCAGTGCTAGATCTACAGGGGAGGCCCAGTACTTC.

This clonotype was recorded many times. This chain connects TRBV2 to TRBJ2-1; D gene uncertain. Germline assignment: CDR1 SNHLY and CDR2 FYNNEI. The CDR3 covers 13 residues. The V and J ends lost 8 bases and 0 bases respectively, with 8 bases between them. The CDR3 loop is CASAYYSYNEQFF. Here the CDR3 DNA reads TGTGCCAGCGCCTACTACTCCTACAATGAGCAGTTCTTC.

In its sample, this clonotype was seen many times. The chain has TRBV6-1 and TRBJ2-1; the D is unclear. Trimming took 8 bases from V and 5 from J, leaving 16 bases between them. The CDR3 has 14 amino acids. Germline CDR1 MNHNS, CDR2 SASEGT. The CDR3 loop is CASESRPLNNEQFF. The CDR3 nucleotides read TGTGCCAGCGAGTCCCGGCCCCTGAACAATGAGCAGTTCTTC.

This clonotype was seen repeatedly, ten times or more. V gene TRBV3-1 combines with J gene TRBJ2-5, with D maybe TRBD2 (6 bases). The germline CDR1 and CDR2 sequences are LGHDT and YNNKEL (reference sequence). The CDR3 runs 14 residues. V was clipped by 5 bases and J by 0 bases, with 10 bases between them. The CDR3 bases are TGTGCCAGCAGCGAGGGGACTCACCAAGAGACCCAGTACTTC. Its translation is CASSEGTHQETQYF.

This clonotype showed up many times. The CDR3 nucleotides are TGTGCCAGCAGTTCTTTGGGTCTTATCTCTGGAAACACCATATATTTT. Translated: CASSSLGLISGNTIYF. The rearrangement uses TRBV6-2 or TRBV6-3 and TRBJ1-3; D gene ambiguous. Germline V gives CDR1 MNHEY, CDR2 SVGEGT. Trimming removed 4 bases from V and 0 bases from J, with 13 bases in between. The CDR3 sequence is 16 residues long.

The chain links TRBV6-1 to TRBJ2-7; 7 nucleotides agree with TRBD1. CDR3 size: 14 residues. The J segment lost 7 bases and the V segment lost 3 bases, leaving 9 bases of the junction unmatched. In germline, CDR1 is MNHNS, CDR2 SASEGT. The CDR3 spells CASSEWDSPGEQYF. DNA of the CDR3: TGTGCCAGCAGTGAGTGGGACAGCCCTGGGGAGCAGTACTTC.

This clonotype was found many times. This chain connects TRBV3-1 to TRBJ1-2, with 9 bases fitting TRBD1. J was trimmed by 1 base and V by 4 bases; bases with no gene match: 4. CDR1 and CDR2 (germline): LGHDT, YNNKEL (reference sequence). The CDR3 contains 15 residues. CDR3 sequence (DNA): TGTGCCAGCAGCCTCGGACAGGGGAGTAACTATGGCTACACCTTC. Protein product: CASSLGQGSNYGYTF. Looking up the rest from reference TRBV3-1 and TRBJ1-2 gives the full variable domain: DTAVSQTPKYLVTQMGNDKSIKCEQNLGHDTMYWYKQDSKKFLKIMFSYNNKELIINETVPNRFSPKSPDKAHLNLHINSLELGDSAVYFCASSLGQGSNYGYTFGSGTRLTVV.

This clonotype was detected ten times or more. The CDR3 loop is CASSYELAGARETQYF. As DNA, the CDR3 is TGTGCCAGCAGTTATGAACTAGCGGGAGCGAGGGAGACCCAGTACTTC. The V gene is TRBV2, the J gene TRBJ2-5; 11 nucleotides agree with TRBD2. Trimming at V came to 5 bases and at J to 5 bases, leaving 10 bases not matched to a gene. CDR1 is SNHLY, CDR2 FYNNEI, per germline. There are 16 residues in the CDR3. The whole variable domain, remainder taken from reference TRBV2 and TRBJ2-5, is EPEVTQTPSHQVTQMGQEVILRCVPISNHLYFYWYRQILGQKVEFLVSFYNNEISEKSEIFDDQFSVERPDGSNFTLKIRSTKLEDSAMYFCASSYELAGARETQYFGPGTRLLVL.

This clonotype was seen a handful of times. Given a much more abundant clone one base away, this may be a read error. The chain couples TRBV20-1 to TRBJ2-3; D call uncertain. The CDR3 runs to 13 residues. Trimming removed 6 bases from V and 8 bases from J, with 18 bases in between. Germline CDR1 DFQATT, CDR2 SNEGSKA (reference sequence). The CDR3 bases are TGCAGTGCAGGACGGGCGCTCCACGCTACGCAGTATTTT. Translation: CSAGRALHATQYF.

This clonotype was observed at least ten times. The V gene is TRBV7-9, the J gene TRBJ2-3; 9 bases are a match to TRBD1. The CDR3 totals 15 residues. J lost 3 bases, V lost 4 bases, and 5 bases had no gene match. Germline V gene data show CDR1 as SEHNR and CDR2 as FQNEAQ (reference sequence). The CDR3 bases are TGTGCCAGCAGCTCTTCCGGGACAGGGACAGATACGCAGTATTTT. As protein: CASSSSGTGTDTQYF.

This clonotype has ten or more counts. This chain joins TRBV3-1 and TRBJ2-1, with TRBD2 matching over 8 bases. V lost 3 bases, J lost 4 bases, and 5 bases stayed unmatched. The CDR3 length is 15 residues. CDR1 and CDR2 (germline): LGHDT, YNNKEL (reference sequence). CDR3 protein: CASSQWSGSYNEQFF. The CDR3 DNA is TGTGCCAGCAGCCAGTGGAGCGGGAGTTACAATGAGCAGTTCTTC.

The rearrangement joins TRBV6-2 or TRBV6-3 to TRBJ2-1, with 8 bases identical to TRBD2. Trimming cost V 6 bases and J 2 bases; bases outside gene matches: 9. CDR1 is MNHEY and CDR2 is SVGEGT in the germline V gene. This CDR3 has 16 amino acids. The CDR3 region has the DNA TGTGCCAGCAGGAAGAGCGGGAGCATTACCTACAATGAGCAGTTCTTC. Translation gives CASRKSGSITYNEQFF.

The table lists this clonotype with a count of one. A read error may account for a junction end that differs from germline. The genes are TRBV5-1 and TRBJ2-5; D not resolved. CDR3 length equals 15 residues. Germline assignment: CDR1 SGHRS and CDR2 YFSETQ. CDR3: CTSSFQLGPKETQYF. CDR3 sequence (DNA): TGCACCAGCAGCTTCCAGTTGGGCCCCAAAGAGACCCAGTACTTC. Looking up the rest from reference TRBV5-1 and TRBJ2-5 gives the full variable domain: KAGVTQTPRYLIKTRGQQVTLSCSPISGHRSVSWYQQTPGQGLQFLFEYFSETQRNKGNFPGRFSGRQFSNSRSEMNVSTLELGDSALYLCTSSFQLGPKETQYFGPGTRLLVL.

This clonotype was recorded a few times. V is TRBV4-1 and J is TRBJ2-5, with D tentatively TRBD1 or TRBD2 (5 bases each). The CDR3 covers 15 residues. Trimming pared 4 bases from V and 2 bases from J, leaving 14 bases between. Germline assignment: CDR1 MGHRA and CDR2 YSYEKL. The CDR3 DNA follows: TGCGCCAGCAGCCCCCTTGGGGGTCCACAAGAGACCCAGTACTTC. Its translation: CASSPLGGPQETQYF.

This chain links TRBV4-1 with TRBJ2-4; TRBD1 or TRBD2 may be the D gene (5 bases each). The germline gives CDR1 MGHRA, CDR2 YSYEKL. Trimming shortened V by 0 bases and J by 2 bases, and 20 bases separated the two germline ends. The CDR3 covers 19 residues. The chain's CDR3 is CASSQDRPGAKGTKNIQYF. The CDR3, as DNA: TGCGCCAGCAGCCAAGATCGCCCCGGGGCCAAGGGCACCAAAAACATTCAGTACTTC.

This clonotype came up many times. CDR3 nucleotide sequence: TGTGCCAGCAGTTTCCGGACCCAGCCCCAGCATTTT. Its translation: CASSFRTQPQHF. V gene TRBV28 combines with J gene TRBJ1-5; no clear D gene. The CDR3 runs 12 residues. Trimming removed 3 bases at V and 7 bases at J, with 7 bases between. CDR1 and CDR2 from the germline V gene are MDHEN and SYDVKM.

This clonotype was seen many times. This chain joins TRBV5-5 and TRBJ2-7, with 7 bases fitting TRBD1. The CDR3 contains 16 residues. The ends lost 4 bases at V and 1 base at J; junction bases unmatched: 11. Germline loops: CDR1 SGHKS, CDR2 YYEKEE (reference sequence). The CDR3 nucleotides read TGTGCCAGCAGCACGGCCGGGACAGTGATTTCCTACGAGCAGTACTTC. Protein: CASSTAGTVISYEQYF.

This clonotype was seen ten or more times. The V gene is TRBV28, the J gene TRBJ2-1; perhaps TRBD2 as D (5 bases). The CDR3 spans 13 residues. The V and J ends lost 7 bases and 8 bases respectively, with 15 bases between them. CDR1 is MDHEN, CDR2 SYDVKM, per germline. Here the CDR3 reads CASNHPSFHEQFF. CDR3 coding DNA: TGTGCCAGCAACCATCCTAGCTTCCATGAGCAGTTCTTC.

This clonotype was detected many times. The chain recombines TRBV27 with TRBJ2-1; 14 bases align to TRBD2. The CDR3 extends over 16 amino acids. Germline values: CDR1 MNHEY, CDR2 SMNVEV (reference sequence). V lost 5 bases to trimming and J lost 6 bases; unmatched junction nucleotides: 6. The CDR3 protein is CASSPGLAGVGNEQFF. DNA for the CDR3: TGTGCCAGCAGTCCGGGACTAGCGGGAGTCGGCAATGAGCAGTTCTTC.

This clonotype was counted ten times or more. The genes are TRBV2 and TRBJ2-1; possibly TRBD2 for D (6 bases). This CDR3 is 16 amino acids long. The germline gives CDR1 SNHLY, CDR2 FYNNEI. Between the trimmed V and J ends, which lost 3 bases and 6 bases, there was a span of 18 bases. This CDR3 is CASSEEGNGIINEQFF. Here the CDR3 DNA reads TGTGCCAGCAGTGAGGAGGGGAATGGTATTATCAATGAGCAGTTCTTC. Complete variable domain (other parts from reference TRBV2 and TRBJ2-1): EPEVTQTPSHQVTQMGQEVILRCVPISNHLYFYWYRQILGQKVEFLVSFYNNEISEKSEIFDDQFSVERPDGSNFTLKIRSTKLEDSAMYFCASSEEGNGIINEQFFGPGTRLTVL.

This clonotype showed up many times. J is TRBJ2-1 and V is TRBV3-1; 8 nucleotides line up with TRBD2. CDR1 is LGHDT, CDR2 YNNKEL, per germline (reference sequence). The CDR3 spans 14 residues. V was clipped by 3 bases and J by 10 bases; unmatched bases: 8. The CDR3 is CASSHDLAGTEQFF. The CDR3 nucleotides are TGTGCCAGCAGCCACGACTTAGCGGGAACGGAGCAGTTCTTC.

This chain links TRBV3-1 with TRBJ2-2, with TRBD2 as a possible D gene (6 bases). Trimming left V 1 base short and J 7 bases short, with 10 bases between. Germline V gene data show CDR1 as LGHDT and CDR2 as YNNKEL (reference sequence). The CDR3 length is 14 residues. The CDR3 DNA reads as TGTGCCAGCAGCCAAGGGGCCGGGAGCGGGGAGCTGTTTTTT. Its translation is CASSQGAGSGELFF.